This TCR beta chain stems from a study of CD4 T cell repertoires in COVID-19. These patients had recovered from COVID-19 ranging mild to severe. Findings of the study overall: Sharing of several most expanded SARS-CoV-2-reactive clonotypes across memory subsets suggested intraclonal diversification. Some SARS-CoV-2 clonotypes, between 7 and 25%, recurred in SARS-CoV and/or HKU1 cultures.

The CDR3 has 16 amino acids. Germline V gives CDR1 SGHNT, CDR2 YENEEA. With 4 bases removed from V and 3 bases from J, the gap between germline ends came to 18 bases. Profiled with immunoSEQ multiplex PCR; TCRdb holds only in-frame clones, not every one. The sample has 70,000 to 95,000 clones; 83% are singletons. Concerning this clone itself: The antigen remains unidentified.

This TCR derives from a human donor who had COVID-19. The V call is TRBV11-3, the J call TRBJ1-1; TRBD1 is a possible D gene (6 bases). This specimen consisted of CD4+ T cells from peripheral blood, obtained after recovery from COVID-19. CDR3 region: CASSSPSWRGDTEAFF. In DNA, the CDR3 is TGTGCCAGCAGCTCACCCTCGTGGAGGGGGGACACTGAAGCTTTCTTT.